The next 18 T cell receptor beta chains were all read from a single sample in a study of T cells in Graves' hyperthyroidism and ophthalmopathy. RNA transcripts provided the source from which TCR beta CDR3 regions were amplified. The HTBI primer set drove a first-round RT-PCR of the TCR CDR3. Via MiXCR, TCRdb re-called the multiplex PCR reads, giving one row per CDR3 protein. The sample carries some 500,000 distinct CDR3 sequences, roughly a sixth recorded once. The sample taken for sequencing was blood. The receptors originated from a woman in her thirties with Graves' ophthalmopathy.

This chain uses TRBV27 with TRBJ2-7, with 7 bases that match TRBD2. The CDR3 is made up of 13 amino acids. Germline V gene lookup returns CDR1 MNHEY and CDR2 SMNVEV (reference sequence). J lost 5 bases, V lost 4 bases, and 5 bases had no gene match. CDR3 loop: CASSWVGGNEQYF. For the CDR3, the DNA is TGTGCCAGCAGTTGGGTGGGAGGGAACGAGCAGTACTTC.

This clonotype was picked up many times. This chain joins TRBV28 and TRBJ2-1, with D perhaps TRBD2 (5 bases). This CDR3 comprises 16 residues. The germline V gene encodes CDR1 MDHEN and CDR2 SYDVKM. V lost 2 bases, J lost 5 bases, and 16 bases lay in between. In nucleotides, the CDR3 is TGTGCCAGCAGTTTACTTGCGGACTCTCATCACAATGAGCAGTTCTTC. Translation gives CASSLLADSHHNEQFF.

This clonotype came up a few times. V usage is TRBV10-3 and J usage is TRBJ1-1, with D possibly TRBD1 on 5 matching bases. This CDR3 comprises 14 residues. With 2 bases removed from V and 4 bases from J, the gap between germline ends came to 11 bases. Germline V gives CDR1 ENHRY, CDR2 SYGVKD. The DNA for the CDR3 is TGTGCCATCAGTGAGCCCTCGGGGGGCACTGAAGCTTTCTTT. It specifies CAISEPSGGTEAFF.

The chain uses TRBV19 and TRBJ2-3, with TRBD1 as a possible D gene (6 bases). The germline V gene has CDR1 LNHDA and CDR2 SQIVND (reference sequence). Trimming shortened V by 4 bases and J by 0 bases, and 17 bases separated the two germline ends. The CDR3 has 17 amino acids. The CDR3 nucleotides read TGTGCCAGTAGTACGGTATATGGACAGACTAGCACAGATACGCAGTATTTT. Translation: CASSTVYGQTSTDTQYF.

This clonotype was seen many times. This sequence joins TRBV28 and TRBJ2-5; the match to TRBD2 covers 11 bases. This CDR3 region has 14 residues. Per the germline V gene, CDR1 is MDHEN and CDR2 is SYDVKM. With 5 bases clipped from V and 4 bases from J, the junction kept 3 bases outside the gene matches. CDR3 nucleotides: TGTGCCAGCAGTGTACTAGCGGGAGTAGAGACCCAGTACTTC. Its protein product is CASSVLAGVETQYF.

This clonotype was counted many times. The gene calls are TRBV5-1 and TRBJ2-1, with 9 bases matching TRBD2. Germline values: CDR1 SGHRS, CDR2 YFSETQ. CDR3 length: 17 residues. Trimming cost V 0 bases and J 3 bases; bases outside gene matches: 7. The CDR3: CASSLGLAARIYNEQFF. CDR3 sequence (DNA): TGCGCCAGCAGCTTGGGACTAGCGGCGCGGATCTACAATGAGCAGTTCTTC.

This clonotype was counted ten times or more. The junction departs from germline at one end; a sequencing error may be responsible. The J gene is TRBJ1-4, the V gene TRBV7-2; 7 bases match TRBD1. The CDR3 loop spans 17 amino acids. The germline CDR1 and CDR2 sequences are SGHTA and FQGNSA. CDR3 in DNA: TGTGCCAGCAGCGCGCGACAGGGCTATGCAACTAATGAAAAACTGTGTTTT. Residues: CASSARQGYATNEKLCF.

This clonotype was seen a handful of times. CDR3 sequence reads: CSVGGLGSAYEQYF. The CDR3 DNA sequence: TGCAGCGTTGGGGGACTAGGTTCGGCCTACGAGCAGTACTTC. The V and J genes are TRBV29-1 and TRBJ2-7; TRBD2 aligns across 8 bases. With 4 bases clipped from V and 2 bases from J, the junction kept 7 bases outside the gene matches. The length of the CDR3 is 14 residues. Germline V gene data show CDR1 as SQVTM and CDR2 as ANQGSEA.

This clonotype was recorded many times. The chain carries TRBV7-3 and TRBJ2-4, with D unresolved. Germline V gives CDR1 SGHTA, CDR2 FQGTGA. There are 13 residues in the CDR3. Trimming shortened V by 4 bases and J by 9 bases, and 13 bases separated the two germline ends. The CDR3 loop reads CASSSSTPGIQYF. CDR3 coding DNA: TGTGCCAGCAGCTCCTCGACTCCCGGCATTCAGTACTTC.

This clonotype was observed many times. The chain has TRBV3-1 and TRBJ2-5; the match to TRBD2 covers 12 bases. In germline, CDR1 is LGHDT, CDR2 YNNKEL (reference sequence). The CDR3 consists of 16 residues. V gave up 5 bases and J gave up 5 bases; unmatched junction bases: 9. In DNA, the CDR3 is TGTGCCAGCAGCTACCTACTAGCGGGAGGCCAGGAGACCCAGTACTTC. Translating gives CASSYLLAGGQETQYF.

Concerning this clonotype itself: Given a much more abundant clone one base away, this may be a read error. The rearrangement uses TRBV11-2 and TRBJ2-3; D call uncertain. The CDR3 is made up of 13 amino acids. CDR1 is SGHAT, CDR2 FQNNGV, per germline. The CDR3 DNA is TGTGCCGGCAGCCAAGATCTGGGGAATACGCAGTATTTT. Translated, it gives CAGSQDLGNTQYF.

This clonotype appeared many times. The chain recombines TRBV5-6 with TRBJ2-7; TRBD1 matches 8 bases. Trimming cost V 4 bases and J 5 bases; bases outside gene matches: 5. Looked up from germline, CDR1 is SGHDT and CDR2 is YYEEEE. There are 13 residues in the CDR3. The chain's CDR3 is CASSLPTGDEQYF. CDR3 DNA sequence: TGTGCCAGCAGCCTACCGACAGGGGACGAGCAGTACTTC.

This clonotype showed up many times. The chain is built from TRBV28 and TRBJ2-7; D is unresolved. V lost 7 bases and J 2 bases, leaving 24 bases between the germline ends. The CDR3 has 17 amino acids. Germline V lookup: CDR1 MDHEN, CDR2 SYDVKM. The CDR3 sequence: CASTVPSHGPGPYEQYF. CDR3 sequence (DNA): TGTGCCAGCACCGTCCCATCCCACGGGCCTGGGCCCTACGAGCAGTACTTC.

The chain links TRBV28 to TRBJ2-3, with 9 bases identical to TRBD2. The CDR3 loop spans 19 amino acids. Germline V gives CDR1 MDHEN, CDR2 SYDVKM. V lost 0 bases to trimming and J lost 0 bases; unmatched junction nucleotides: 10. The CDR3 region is CASSLWLREGSPSTDTQYF. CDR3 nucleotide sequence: TGTGCCAGCAGTTTATGGTTGCGGGAGGGATCCCCTAGCACAGATACGCAGTATTTT.

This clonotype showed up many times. The CDR3 reads CASTSSRNSPLHF. Here the CDR3 DNA reads TGTGCCAGCACCTCCTCCCGGAATTCACCCCTCCACTTT. The rearrangement uses TRBV3-1 and TRBJ1-6, with D unclear. Trimming removed 7 bases at V and 7 bases at J, with 11 bases between. Germline V gene lookup returns CDR1 LGHDT and CDR2 YNNKEL (reference sequence). The CDR3 is made up of 13 amino acids. The full variable domain, in which reference TRBV3-1 and TRBJ1-6 provide the parts outside the CDR3, is DTAVSQTPKYLVTQMGNDKSIKCEQNLGHDTMYWYKQDSKKFLKIMFSYNNKELIINETVPNRFSPKSPDKAHLNLHINSLELGDSAVYFCASTSSRNSPLHFGNGTRLTVT.

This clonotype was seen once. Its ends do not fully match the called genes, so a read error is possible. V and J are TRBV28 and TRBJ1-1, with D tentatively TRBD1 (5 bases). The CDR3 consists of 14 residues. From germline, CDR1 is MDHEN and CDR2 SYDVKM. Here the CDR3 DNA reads TGTGCCAGCAGCCCGGGGGGGGTGGACACTGAAGCTCTCTTT. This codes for CASSPGGVDTEALF.

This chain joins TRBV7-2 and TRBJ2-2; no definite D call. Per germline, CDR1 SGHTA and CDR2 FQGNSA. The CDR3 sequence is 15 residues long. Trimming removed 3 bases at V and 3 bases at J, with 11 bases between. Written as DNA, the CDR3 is TGTGCCAGCAGCTTTAGTTCTGGGCACACCGGGGAGCTGTTTTTT. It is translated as CASSFSSGHTGELFF.

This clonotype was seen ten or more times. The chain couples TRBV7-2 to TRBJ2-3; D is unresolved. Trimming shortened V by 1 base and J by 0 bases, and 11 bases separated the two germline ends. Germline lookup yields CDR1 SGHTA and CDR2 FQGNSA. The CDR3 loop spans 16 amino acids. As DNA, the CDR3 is TGTGCCAGCAGCTTAGAAGCGAGGCGGAGCACAGATACGCAGTATTTT. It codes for CASSLEARRSTDTQYF.